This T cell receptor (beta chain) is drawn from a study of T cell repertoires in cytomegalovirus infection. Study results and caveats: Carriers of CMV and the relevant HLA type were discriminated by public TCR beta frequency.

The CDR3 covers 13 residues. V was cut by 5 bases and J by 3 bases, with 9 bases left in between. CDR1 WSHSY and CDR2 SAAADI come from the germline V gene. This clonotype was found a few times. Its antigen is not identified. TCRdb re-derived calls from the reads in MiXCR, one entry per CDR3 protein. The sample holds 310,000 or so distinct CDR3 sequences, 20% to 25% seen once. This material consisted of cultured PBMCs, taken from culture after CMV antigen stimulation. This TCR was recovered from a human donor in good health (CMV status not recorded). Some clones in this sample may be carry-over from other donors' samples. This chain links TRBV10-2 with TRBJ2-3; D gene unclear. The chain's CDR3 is CASSRRETDTQYF. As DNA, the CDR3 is TGCGCCAGCAGTCGACGTGAGACAGATACGCAGTATTTT.